This T cell receptor (beta chain) was obtained from a study of T cell responses to AZD1222 COVID-19 vaccine. Overall study results and limits: The CD4 TCRs associated with vaccination extended across spike and predominated at 160-218 and 743-854. Unmutated variant regions are reportedly the target of nearly half of TCRs that are spike-specific. Following two doses of AZD1222, Spike-specific TCR breadth and depth rose. Among the donors, most were white British and more were female, and clonal diversity was possibly underestimated.

CDR3 length: 14 residues. V lost 8 bases and J 5 bases, leaving 19 bases between the germline ends. In germline, CDR1 is SGHTA, CDR2 FQGNSA. With regard to this clone: Its antigen is not known.

The table came from immunoSEQ multiplex PCR; TCRdb's copy has only in-frame clones and leaves some out. The data contain roughly 100,000 clones, 82% of them singletons. The source is an adult in good health. The rearrangement uses TRBV7-2 and TRBJ2-7; tentative D call: TRBD2 (7 bases). Sequenced here: peripheral blood, sampled on day 0 of AZD1222 vaccination. The DNA of the CDR3 is TGTGCCAGCGGCCCGGGGCGGGGGCTGAACGAGCAGTACTTC. Its protein product is CASGPGRGLNEQYF.